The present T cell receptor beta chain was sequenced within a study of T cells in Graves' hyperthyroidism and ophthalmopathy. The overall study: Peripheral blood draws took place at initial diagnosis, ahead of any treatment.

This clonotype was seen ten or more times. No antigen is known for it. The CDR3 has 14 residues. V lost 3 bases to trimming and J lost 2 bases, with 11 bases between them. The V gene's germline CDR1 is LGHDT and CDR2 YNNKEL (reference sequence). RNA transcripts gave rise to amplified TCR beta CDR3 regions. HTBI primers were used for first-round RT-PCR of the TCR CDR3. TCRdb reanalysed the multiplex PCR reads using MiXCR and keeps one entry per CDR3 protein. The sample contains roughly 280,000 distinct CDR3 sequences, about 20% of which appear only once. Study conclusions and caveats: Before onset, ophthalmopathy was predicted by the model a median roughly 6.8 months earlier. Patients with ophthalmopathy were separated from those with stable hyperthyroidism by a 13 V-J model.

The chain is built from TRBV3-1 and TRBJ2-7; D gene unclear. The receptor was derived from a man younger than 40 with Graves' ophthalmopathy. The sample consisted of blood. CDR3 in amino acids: CASSQSNFPYEQYF. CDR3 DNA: TGTGCCAGCAGCCAGAGTAACTTCCCCTACGAGCAGTACTTC.